This T cell receptor beta chain was profiled in a study of a mutant IDH1 vaccine in newly diagnosed glioma. This sample's time point: week 5, during vaccination. One vaccine dose held 300 ug of mutant IDH1 20-mer peptide and came with topical imiquimod. Assay: immunoSEQ multiplex PCR; the TCRdb copy retains only in-frame clones and omits some. The repertoire holds approximately 35,000 clones, roughly three fifths seen once, with roughly 11% in the top ten. Whole-study findings and limits: Alterations occurring in top peripheral T cell clonotypes seemed unrelated to pseudoprogression.

Concerning this clone itself: Its antigen remains unidentified.

This CDR3 is 15 amino acids long. V was clipped by 4 bases and J by 0 bases, with 13 bases between them. The germline gives CDR1 SGHNT, CDR2 YYREEE (reference sequence). The specimen was PBMCs, collected from a glioma patient whose treatment included an IDH1 peptide vaccine. This TCR was sampled from a woman between 18 and 30 years old with glioma. J is TRBJ1-1 and V is TRBV5-4, with D possibly being TRBD1 (6 bases). The CDR3 here is CASSERDKLNTEAFF. The CDR3 DNA reads TGTGCCAGCAGCGAACGGGACAAATTGAACACTGAAGCTTTCTTT.